The present entry profiles one TCR beta chain with its context. Its target antigen remains unknown. No per-base quality is available; no much larger clone lies one base away. V was cut back by 1 base and J by 4 bases, leaving a gap of 8 bases between them. The CDR3 holds 13 amino acids from the cysteine to the phenylalanine. Only the CDR3 region is kept as DNA, spanning 39 bases read in frame from base 1. The germline V gene (reference sequence) sets CDR1 to GTSNPN and CDR2 to SVGIG. According to the study, the label for this sample's time point signals: baseline before first vaccination. Vaccinee samples were obtained from the UK trials COV001 and COV002, which included a single-blind randomized controlled phase 2/3 trial of AZD1222 (ChAdOx1 nCoV-19) in healthy adults. Trial participant PBMC samples were collected at day 0 and day 28 after the second dose for TCRbeta chain sequencing. The CDR3 regions of human TCRbeta chains were analyzed by immunosequencing. Turning to the authors' computational methods: TCRs in the repertoires were compared against a reference library of SARS-CoV-2-specific TCRs that had been generated with the MIRA antigen-specificity platform. Breadth was defined as the fraction of unique TCRs that were SARS-CoV-2-associated. Depth was defined as the fraction of total T cells that were SARS-CoV-2-associated. Using the MIRA data, each spike-specific TCR was assigned both to the spike region to which the TCR was reactive and to a CD4 or CD8 class. Log10-transformed breadth and depth values were compared by one-way ANOVA with Sidak's multiple comparisons tests. The source is immuneACCESS, and TCRdb retained only in-frame sequences with V and J called. Part of the clones is not carried over; for the studies checked, unresolved V genes explain less than half of this, and the remainder is unexplained. The DNA gave D and trimming, while V, J and clone size come from that table. The sample table holds around 69,000 clones, of which 65% to 85% were seen once. The ten largest account for 7.3% of the sample.

The source of the sample is a study of T cell responses to AZD1222 COVID-19 vaccine (dated by TCRdb to the early 2020s). Describing the broader study: AZD1222 recipients given second doses at about 4 weeks or at about 12 weeks were pooled, since spike-specific TCR depth and breadth were not found to differ between the two schedules. A total of 233 trial participants underwent TCR sequencing, of whom around 200 received two doses of AZD1222 and some 25 received two doses of the MenACWY control vaccine. Trial participants were enrolled into age subgroups of 18-55, 56-69 and 70-plus years, which contained about 150, 27 and 61 TCR-sequenced participants, respectively.

Overall results and qualifications from the work: CD4 TCRs associated with the vaccine covered the entire spike protein, and the dominant responses were in regions 160-218 and 743-854. Spike-specific TCR breadth and depth rose significantly after two AZD1222 doses compared with day 0 and with MenACWY recipients. Epitopes outside the regions mutated in the B.1.351 and B.1.1.7 variants were reportedly recognized by nearly half of the unique spike-specific TCRs. Because no day 14 peak-response samples were available, the repertoires could be characterized only after the peak T cell response. Participants were mostly white British, with more females than males. The authors suggested clonal diversity may have been underestimated. In the small 56-69-year group, the increase in depth fell short of significance, most likely because of low power. Only five to seven AZD1222 recipients were SARS-CoV-2 seropositive at baseline, limiting conclusions about previously exposed vaccinees.

The sequences come from peripheral blood, collected on day 0 of AZD1222 vaccination. The chain joins TRBV30 to TRBJ2-1; the D gene cannot be resolved reliably. This TCR was recovered from an adult in good health. The CDR3 protein: CAWSAQTYNEQFF. The bases are TGTGCCTGGAGTGCCCAGACATACAATGAGCAGTTCTTC.